The text below deals with one T cell receptor (beta chain). The antigen is unknown. This record comes from a study of radiation and T cells in renal cell carcinoma. The overall study: Nephrectomy followed 15 Gy stereotactic body radiation by 4 weeks.

Study-wide findings and caveats: Without pretreatment biopsies, baseline tumor clonotype presence was undetermined.

The V gene lost 8 bases and the J gene lost 3 bases, with 12 bases spanning the gap. Germline V gene sequence: CDR1 KGHSH, CDR2 LQKENI. CDR3 length: 13 residues. Time point: baseline pretreatment blood. Treatment of the sample: 15 Gy SBRT to primary tumor, nephrectomy 4 weeks later. Blood was sampled at baseline, 2 weeks and 4 weeks after SBRT. The patient's renal cell carcinoma had clear cell pathology. Only in-frame clones appear in the TCRdb table, and some are missing; sequencing was by immunoSEQ multiplex PCR. The sample yields under 65,000 clones, approximately 80% seen once. This TCR came from a man aged 55 to 70 with renal cell carcinoma. The specimen comprised blood, sampled from a patient whose treatment included radiotherapy and nephrectomy. The chain links TRBV18 to TRBJ2-3, with D unresolved. The CDR3: CASTSGSTDTQYF. The CDR3 bases are TGTGCCAGCACTTCAGGAAGTACAGATACGCAGTATTTT.